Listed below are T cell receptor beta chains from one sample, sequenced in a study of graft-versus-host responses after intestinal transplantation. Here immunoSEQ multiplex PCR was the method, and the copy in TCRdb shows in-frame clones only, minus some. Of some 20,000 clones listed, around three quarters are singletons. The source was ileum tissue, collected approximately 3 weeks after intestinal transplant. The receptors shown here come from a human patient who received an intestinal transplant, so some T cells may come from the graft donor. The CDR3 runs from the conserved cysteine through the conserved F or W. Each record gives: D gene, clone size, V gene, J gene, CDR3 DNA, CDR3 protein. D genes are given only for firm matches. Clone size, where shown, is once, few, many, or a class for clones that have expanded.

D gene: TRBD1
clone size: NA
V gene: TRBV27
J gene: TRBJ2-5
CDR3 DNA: TGTGCCACCGCCCACCCCGGGACAGGTAGTCAAGAGACCCAGTACTTC
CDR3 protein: CATAHPGTGSQETQYF

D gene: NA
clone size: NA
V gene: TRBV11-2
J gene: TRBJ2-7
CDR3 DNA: TGTGCCAGCAGCTTTAACTCCTTTCCTAGCAGAAGCTACGAGCAGTACTTC
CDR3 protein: CASSFNSFPSRSYEQYF

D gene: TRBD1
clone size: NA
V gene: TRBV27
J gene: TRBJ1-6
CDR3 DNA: TGTGCCAGCAGTTTATCGCCAGGGGGTAATTCACCCCTCCACTTT
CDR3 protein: CASSLSPGGNSPLHF

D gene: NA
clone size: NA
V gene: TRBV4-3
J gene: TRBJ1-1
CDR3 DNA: TGCGCCAGCAGCCCACGGCCCTCCGGGGTGAACACTGAAGCTTTCTTT
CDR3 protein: CASSPRPSGVNTEAFF

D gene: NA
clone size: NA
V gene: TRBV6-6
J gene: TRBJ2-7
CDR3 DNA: TGTGCCAGCAGTTACGACAGCGAGCAGTACTTC
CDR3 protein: CASSYDSEQYF

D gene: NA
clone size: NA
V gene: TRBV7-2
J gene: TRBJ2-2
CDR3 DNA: TGTGCCAGCAGCTTATCGTCGCCCTATCTTACCGGGGAGCTGTTTTTT
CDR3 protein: CASSLSSPYLTGELFF

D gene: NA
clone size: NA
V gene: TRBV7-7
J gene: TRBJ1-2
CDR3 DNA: TGCGCCAGCAGCCGGGATTTCTATGGCTACACCTTC
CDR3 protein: CASSRDFYGYTF

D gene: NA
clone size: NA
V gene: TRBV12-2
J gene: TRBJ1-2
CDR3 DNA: TGTGCAAGTCGCCAGCTTATGATATGTGGCAGGGTGAAAGGCTACACCTTC
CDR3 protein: CASRQLMICGRVKGYTF

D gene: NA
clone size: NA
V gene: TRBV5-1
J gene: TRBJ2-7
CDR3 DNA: TGCGCCAGCAGCTACACTAGATCCTACGAGCAGTACTTC
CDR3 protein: CASSYTRSYEQYF

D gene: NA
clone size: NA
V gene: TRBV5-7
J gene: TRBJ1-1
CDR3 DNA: TGTGCCAGCACGCGGGGGGCGACTGAAGCTTTCTTT
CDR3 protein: CASTRGATEAFF

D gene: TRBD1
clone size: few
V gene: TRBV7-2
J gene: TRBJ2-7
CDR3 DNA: TGTGCCAGCAGCTTCACAGGGGGCTACGAGCAGTACTTC
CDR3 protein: CASSFTGGYEQYF

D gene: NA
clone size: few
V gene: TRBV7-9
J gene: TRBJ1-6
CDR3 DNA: TGTGCCAGCAGCTTTTACGCGACAGGTGGCGGTTCACCCCTCCACTTT
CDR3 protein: CASSFYATGGGSPLHF

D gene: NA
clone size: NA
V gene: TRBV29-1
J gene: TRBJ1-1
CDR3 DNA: TGCAGCGTGGCAGCGTATCTGGGCACTGAAGCTTTCTTT
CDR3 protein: CSVAAYLGTEAFF

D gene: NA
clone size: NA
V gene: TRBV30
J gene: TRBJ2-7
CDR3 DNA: TGTGCCTGGAGTGTACAGAACGAGCAGTACTTC
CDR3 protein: CAWSVQNEQYF